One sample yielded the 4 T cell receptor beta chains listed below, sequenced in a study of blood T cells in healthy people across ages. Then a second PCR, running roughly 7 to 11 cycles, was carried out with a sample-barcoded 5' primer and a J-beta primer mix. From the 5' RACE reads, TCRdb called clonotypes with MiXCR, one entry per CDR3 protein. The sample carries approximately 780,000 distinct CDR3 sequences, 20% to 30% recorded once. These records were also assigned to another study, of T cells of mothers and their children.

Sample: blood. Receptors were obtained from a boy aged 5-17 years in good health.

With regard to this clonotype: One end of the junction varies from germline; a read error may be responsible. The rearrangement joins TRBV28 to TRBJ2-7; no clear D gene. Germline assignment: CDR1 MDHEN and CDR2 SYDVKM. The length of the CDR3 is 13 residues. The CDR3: CASSFPATYVQYF. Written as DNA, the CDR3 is TGTGCCAGCAGTTTTCCAGCCACCTACGTGCAGTACTTC. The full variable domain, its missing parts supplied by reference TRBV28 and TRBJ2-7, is DVKVTQSSRYLVKRTGEKVFLECVQDMDHENMFWYRQDPGLGLRLIYFSYDVKMKEKGDIPEGYSVSREKKERFSLILESASTNQTSMYLCASSFPATYVQYFGPGTRLTVT.

CDR3 sequence: CSGTWEGVIQYF. In nucleotides, the CDR3 is TGCAGTGGAACTTGGGAGGGGGTCATTCAGTACTTC. The chain is built from TRBV20-1 and TRBJ2-4; possibly TRBD2 for D (7 bases). The CDR3 runs 12 residues. V lost 7 bases, J lost 9 bases, and 16 bases lay in between. The germline V gene has CDR1 DFQATT and CDR2 SNEGSKA (reference sequence).

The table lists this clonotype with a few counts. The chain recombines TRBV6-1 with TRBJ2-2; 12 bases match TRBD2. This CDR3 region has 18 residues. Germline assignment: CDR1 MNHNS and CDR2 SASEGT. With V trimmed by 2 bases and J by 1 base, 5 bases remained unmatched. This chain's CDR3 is CASSEFLAGGLNTGELFF. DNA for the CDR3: TGTGCCAGCAGTGAATTTCTAGCGGGGGGGCTGAACACCGGGGAGCTGTTTTTT.

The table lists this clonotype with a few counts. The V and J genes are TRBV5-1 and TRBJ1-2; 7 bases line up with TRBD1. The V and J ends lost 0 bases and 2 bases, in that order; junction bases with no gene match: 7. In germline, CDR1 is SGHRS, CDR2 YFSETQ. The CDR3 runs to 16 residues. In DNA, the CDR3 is TGCGCCAGCAGCTTGGGCGACACAGGGGCCAACTATGGCTACACCTTC. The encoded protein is CASSLGDTGANYGYTF.